This TCR beta chain appears in the sequencing data of a study of T cells after yellow fever vaccination. Turning to the study itself: Fractions of limited cellularity were prepared by means of SMART-Seq v4 Ultra Low Input. Study results and limitations: Only a minor proportion of clonotypes was detected across both CD4 and CD8 compartments.

TCRdb reanalysed the 5' RACE reads using MiXCR and keeps one entry per CDR3 protein. The data show 200,000 to 250,000 distinct CDR3 sequences, about 7% seen once. This clonotype was seen more than once but under ten times. Its antigen is currently unknown. Between the trimmed V and J ends, which lost 8 bases and 2 bases, there was a span of 9 bases. The CDR3 is 13 amino acids. This rearrangement joins TRBV12-3 or TRBV12-4 to TRBJ2-2, with a possible D match to TRBD2 (6 bases). The starting material was CD4+ T cells sorted from PBMCs, obtained 15 days after the yellow fever booster vaccination. The receptor was derived from a man younger than 45 who received the YFV17D yellow fever vaccine. The CDR3 DNA sequence: TGTGCCAGCCGGGGGAGAAACACCGGGGAGCTGTTTTTT. This gives the protein CASRGRNTGELFF.